This is a list of T cell receptor beta chains from one sample in a study of blood T cell repertoires in COVID-19. Profiling relied on immunoSEQ multiplex PCR, and the TCRdb table lists in-frame clones only, not all of them. Altogether about 280,000 clones are present, 70% to 90% being singletons, with the ten largest covering approximately 1%. The sequencing input was PBMCs or T cells enriched from blood (not recorded which). These receptors were taken from a woman aged 30 to 39 who had recovered from COVID-19. CDR3s include the opening cysteine and the closing phenylalanine or tryptophan.

j_call v_call cdr3_aa
TRBJ2-7 TRBV6-5 CASSRGDHYEQYF
TRBJ2-5 TRBV10-2 CASSGQGAFGTQYF
TRBJ2-2 TRBV6-2/TRBV6-3 CASSTRDGRGNTGELFF
TRBJ1-6 TRBV18 CASSPKPDNSPLHF
TRBJ2-7 TRBV27 CASSLSAGTVPYEQYF
TRBJ1-5 TRBV29-1 CSVADRVNQPQHF
TRBJ1-1 TRBV30 CAWRVSDTEAFF
TRBJ2-7 TRBV6-5 CASSYSLPGYEQYF
TRBJ2-7 TRBV7-6 CASSLDAGGGSYEQYF
TRBJ1-1 TRBV30 CAWIQVEAFF
TRBJ2-2 TRBV3-1/TRBV3-2 CASKGGGNPTGELFF
TRBJ2-1 TRBV27 CASSYGEWVRDNEQFF
TRBJ1-1 TRBV5-1 CASSWGGQGPTEAFF
TRBJ1-4 TRBV19 CASCALTGLNEKLFF
TRBJ2-7 TRBV3-1/TRBV3-2 CASSQAQREVYEQYF
TRBJ1-6 TRBV2 CASSGGGYYNSPLHF
TRBJ2-1 TRBV7-3 CASSRSTRYNEQFF
TRBJ2-5 TRBV19 CATGQGGSQETQYF
TRBJ1-1 TRBV24-1 CATSRGTGRNTEAFF
TRBJ2-6 TRBV7-2 CASSPYLGGLAGANVLTF
TRBJ2-3 TRBV5-4 CASSSERVRSTDTQYF
TRBJ1-2 TRBV29-1 CSVVRDTHNYGYTF
TRBJ1-1 TRBV7-8 CASSTNGQGVNGAFF
TRBJ1-2 TRBV30 CAWSVGSPFYGYTF
TRBJ2-1 TRBV7-3 CASSIQGVGNEQFF
TRBJ2-7 TRBV9 CASSVGTELTYEQYF
TRBJ2-1 TRBV10-2 CASSESISVSSYNEQFF
TRBJ1-1 TRBV2 CARELTTGGNTEAFF
TRBJ2-3 TRBV10-1 CASSEIGSSGGRTDTQYF
TRBJ2-6 TRBV5-4 CASSPRPSVVLGANVLTF
TRBJ2-1 TRBV5-4 CASIPGVERRNEQFF
TRBJ2-7 TRBV15 CATSTVISYEQYF
TRBJ2-7 TRBV19 CASSPAERGGRYEQYF
TRBJ1-2 TRBV6-5 CASRDDRVGGYTF
TRBJ1-1 TRBV5-1 CASTWTGGDTEAFF
TRBJ2-7 TRBV5-5 CASKQGQGPVYEQYF